These 22 T cell receptor beta chains came from one sample sequenced in a study of cytomegalovirus exposure and HLA in healthy donors. This PCR relied on a set of 60 Vbeta primers and 13 Jbeta primers. Repertoires were generated with immunoSEQ multiplex PCR, while TCRdb's copy carries only in-frame clones and drops some. The repertoire includes approximately 65,000 clones, around 62% of them detected once, and 17% sits in the top ten. The source material was PBMCs. Receptors were obtained from a man aged 40-55 years in good health and CMV-seropositive.

V is TRBV19 and J is TRBJ2-1; 8 positions match TRBD2. Per germline, CDR1 LNHDA and CDR2 SQIVND (reference sequence). V shed 7 bases and J 5 bases; nucleotides not matched to a gene: 10. This CDR3 region has 15 residues. Here the CDR3 DNA reads TGTGCCAGTAAGGGGTTCGCGGGGGGAAACAATGAGCAGTTCTTC. It encodes CASKGFAGGNNEQFF.

This clone was seen just once. V usage is TRBV7-8 and J usage is TRBJ2-3, with D possibly matching TRBD2 (6 bases). The V gene's germline CDR1 is SGHVS and CDR2 FQNEAQ. This CDR3 has 15 amino acids. The V gene lost 6 bases and the J gene lost 0 bases, with 13 bases spanning the gap. The CDR3 nucleotides are TGTGCCAGCAGACCCGCAGGGACTAGCACAGATACGCAGTATTTT. Translation gives CASRPAGTSTDTQYF.

The V gene is TRBV5-4, the J gene TRBJ2-3; 9 bases line up with TRBD2. J was trimmed by 0 bases and V by 3 bases; bases with no gene match: 2. CDR3 length equals 15 residues. Germline CDR1 is SGHNT and CDR2 is YYREEE (reference sequence). CDR3 loop: CASSSTSGSTDTQYF. The CDR3 DNA sequence: TGTGCCAGCAGCTCCACTAGCGGGAGCACAGATACGCAGTATTTT.

The rearrangement joins TRBV19 to TRBJ2-3; possible D gene TRBD2, 5 bases. This CDR3 has 13 residues. V lost 9 bases, J lost 2 bases, and 12 bases lay in between. The germline gives CDR1 LNHDA, CDR2 SQIVND (reference sequence). The CDR3 sequence is CASRGLATDTQYF. The DNA of the CDR3 is TGTGCCAGCAGAGGTCTAGCCACAGATACGCAGTATTTT.

V usage is TRBV27 and J usage is TRBJ1-6; D unresolved. From germline, CDR1 is MNHEY and CDR2 SMNVEV (reference sequence). Trimming left V 0 bases short and J 7 bases short, with 4 bases between. CDR3 length equals 13 residues. The CDR3 protein is CASSLSRNSPLHF. The CDR3 DNA sequence: TGTGCCAGCAGTTTATCTAGAAATTCACCCCTCCACTTT.

The chain recombines TRBV7-2 with TRBJ2-2; no definite D call. Germline V gene lookup returns CDR1 SGHTA and CDR2 FQGNSA. The CDR3 runs to 12 residues. V was cut by 7 bases and J by 7 bases, with 10 bases left in between. The CDR3 loop reads CASTLDIGELFF. In DNA, the CDR3 is TGTGCCAGCACCCTCGACATCGGGGAGCTGTTTTTT.

The chain links TRBV5-1 to TRBJ2-5; tentatively, D is TRBD2 (6 bases). The tail of the sequence fits TRBJ2-7 better, so the J call may be wrong. The CDR3 is 16 amino acids. Germline V gene sequence: CDR1 SGHRS, CDR2 YFSETQ. The CDR3 region has the DNA TGCGCCAGCAGCTACAGCGGGTGGCGGGCCTCCTACGAGCAGTACTTC. As protein: CASSYSGWRASYEQYF.

This clone was found a few times. V usage is TRBV29-1 and J usage is TRBJ2-5, with 7 bases identical to TRBD1. CDR3 length: 13 amino acids. CDR1 and CDR2 (germline): SQVTM, ANQGSEA. V lost 7 bases to trimming and J lost 2 bases; unmatched junction nucleotides: 7. CDR3 DNA: TGCAGCGGCGTGGGACAGAAGCAAGAGACCCAGTACTTC. Residues: CSGVGQKQETQYF.

The V call is TRBV30, the J call TRBJ2-1; D is undetermined. The CDR3 covers 13 residues. Germline V gene data show CDR1 as GTSNPN and CDR2 as SVGIG (reference sequence). Trimming took 2 bases from V and 5 from J, leaving 10 bases between them. The CDR3 DNA reads TGTGCCTGGAGTCAACGAATAGACAATGAGCAGTTCTTC. Translation: CAWSQRIDNEQFF.

The rearrangement joins TRBV2 to TRBJ2-5; D unclear. The V and J ends lost 8 bases and 1 base respectively, with 5 bases between them. Germline V gene lookup returns CDR1 SNHLY and CDR2 FYNNEI. This CDR3 has 11 amino acids. This CDR3 is CASSIQETQYF. The CDR3 nucleotides are TGTGCCAGCTCCATCCAAGAGACCCAGTACTTC. Full variable domain (missing parts from reference TRBV2 and TRBJ2-5): EPEVTQTPSHQVTQMGQEVILRCVPISNHLYFYWYRQILGQKVEFLVSFYNNEISEKSEIFDDQFSVERPDGSNFTLKIRSTKLEDSAMYFCASSIQETQYFGPGTRLLVL.

Comment on this clone: Other DNA sequences in this sample translate to the same CDR3. The J gene is TRBJ1-3, the V gene TRBV9; no clear D gene. V dropped 0 bases and J dropped 2 bases, with 6 bases sitting between them. CDR3 length: 14 residues. Germline lookup yields CDR1 SGDLS and CDR2 YYNGEE. This CDR3 reads CASSVGGTGNTIYF. In DNA, the CDR3 is TGTGCCAGCAGCGTAGGAGGGACTGGAAACACCATATATTTT.

This sequence joins TRBV4-1 and TRBJ1-1; the D is unclear. The CDR3 spans 17 residues. V was trimmed by 2 bases and J by 0 bases, leaving 16 bases between them. Germline CDR1 reads MGHRA; CDR2 reads YSYEKL. The CDR3 DNA sequence: TGCGCCAGCAGCCAACAGGCCGGGGTGGCAATGAACACTGAAGCTTTCTTT. It translates to CASSQQAGVAMNTEAFF.

This chain connects TRBV4-2 to TRBJ1-1; D uncertain. Per germline, CDR1 LGHNA and CDR2 YNFKEQ. The CDR3 has 14 amino acids. V was clipped by 1 base and J by 1 base, with 7 bases between them. The CDR3 DNA is TGTGCCAGCAGCCAAGCTCCCGGGAACACTGAAGCTTTCTTT. Its translation: CASSQAPGNTEAFF.

This chain uses TRBV29-1 with TRBJ1-1; maybe TRBD1 (6 bases). Germline CDR1 and CDR2: SQVTM and ANQGSEA. The CDR3 loop spans 12 amino acids. V lost 7 bases to trimming and J lost 3 bases, with 12 bases between them. CDR3 amino acids: CSAAGQHTEAFF. CDR3 nucleotide sequence: TGCAGCGCTGCTGGACAGCACACTGAAGCTTTCTTT.

This chain uses TRBV19 with TRBJ1-6; 11 bases fit TRBD1. Trimming cost V 3 bases and J 4 bases; bases outside gene matches: 2. There are 16 residues in the CDR3. CDR1 and CDR2 from the germline V gene are LNHDA and SQIVND (reference sequence). The CDR3, as DNA: TGTGCCAGTAGTATCCGGGACAGGGGGTATAATTCACCCCTCCACTTT. Amino acid sequence: CASSIRDRGYNSPLHF.

V is TRBV7-9 and J is TRBJ2-5; 9 bases are a match to TRBD2. The length of the CDR3 is 16 residues. Germline V CDR1 and CDR2: SEHNR, FQNEAQ (reference sequence). With 5 bases clipped from V and 4 bases from J, the junction kept 11 bases outside the gene matches. This CDR3 is CASSLQGSGRSETQYF. CDR3 nucleotides: TGTGCCAGCAGCCTCCAGGGTAGCGGGAGATCAGAGACCCAGTACTTC.

Here the CDR3 DNA reads TGTGCCAGCAGTCCCATGAGGGGTAGCGGGAGCACAGATACGCAGTATTTT. Its protein product is CASSPMRGSGSTDTQYF. The genes are TRBV27 and TRBJ2-3; 7 positions match TRBD2. Unmatched junction bases numbered 11, after V lost 5 bases and J lost 0 bases. CDR3 size: 17 residues. CDR1 is MNHEY, CDR2 SMNVEV, per germline (reference sequence).

The rearrangement uses TRBV28 and TRBJ2-3; 10 bases fit TRBD1. This CDR3 spans 16 amino acids. Germline CDR1 MDHEN, CDR2 SYDVKM. The trim removed 3 bases at V and 2 bases at J, leaving 5 bases unmatched. The CDR3 spells CASSFGQGGSTDTQYF. The CDR3 DNA reads TGTGCCAGCAGTTTTGGACAGGGGGGGTCCACAGATACGCAGTATTTT.

The chain recombines TRBV9 with TRBJ2-1, with 11 nucleotides matching TRBD1. The CDR3 runs 15 residues. Germline V gene data show CDR1 as SGDLS and CDR2 as YYNGEE. The trim removed 2 bases at V and 7 bases at J, leaving 5 bases unmatched. CDR3 in DNA: TGTGCCAGCAGCGTGCAGGACAGGGGGCTTAATGAGCAGTTCTTC. This sequence encodes CASSVQDRGLNEQFF.

Note on this clone: This sample includes further DNA sequences coding for the same CDR3. This chain uses TRBV4-2 with TRBJ2-7; possibly TRBD1 for D (6 bases). The CDR3 has 13 amino acids. Trimming pared 4 bases from V and 5 bases from J, leaving 12 bases between. Germline V gene sequence: CDR1 LGHNA, CDR2 YNFKEQ. The CDR3 region has the DNA TGTGCCAGCAGCCCCAGGGGTTCCGACGAGCAGTACTTC. It translates to CASSPRGSDEQYF.

The gene calls are TRBV5-1 and TRBJ2-7; maybe TRBD1 (6 bases). With 0 bases removed from V and 2 bases from J, the gap between germline ends came to 12 bases. The CDR3 spans 15 residues. Germline CDR1 reads SGHRS; CDR2 reads YFSETQ. The CDR3 is CASSLAWGQTYEQYF. CDR3 bases: TGCGCCAGCAGCTTGGCTTGGGGACAAACCTACGAGCAGTACTTC.

The chain uses TRBV18 and TRBJ2-3, with 7 bases that match TRBD2. V trimming: 8 bases; J trimming: 5 bases; junction bases outside the gene matches: 7. This CDR3 comprises 13 residues. Germline V CDR1 and CDR2: KGHSH, LQKENI. The DNA for the CDR3 is TGTGCCAGCCATCTGGGCGGGGGAGATACGCAGTATTTT. Translation gives CASHLGGGDTQYF. The full variable domain, rest sourced from reference TRBV18 and TRBJ2-3, is NAGVMQNPRHLVRRRGQEARLRCSPMKGHSHVYWYRQLPEEGLKFMVYLQKENIIDESGMPKERFSAEFPKEGPSILRIQQVVRGDSAAYFCASHLGGGDTQYFGPGTRLTVL.